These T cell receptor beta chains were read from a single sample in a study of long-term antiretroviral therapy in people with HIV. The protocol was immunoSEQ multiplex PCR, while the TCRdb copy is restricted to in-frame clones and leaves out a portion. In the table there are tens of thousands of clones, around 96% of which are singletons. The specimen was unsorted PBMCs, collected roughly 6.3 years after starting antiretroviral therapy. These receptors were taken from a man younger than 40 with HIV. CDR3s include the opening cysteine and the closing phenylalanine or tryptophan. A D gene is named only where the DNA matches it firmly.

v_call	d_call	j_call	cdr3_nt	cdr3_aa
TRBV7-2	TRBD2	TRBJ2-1	TGTGCCAGCAGCATCACTAGCGGGAGGCTCGTCTACAATGAGCAGTTCTTC	CASSITSGRLVYNEQFF
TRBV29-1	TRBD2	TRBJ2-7	TGCAGCGTTGGCTGGCGGGAGGGCGACGAGCAGTACTTC	CSVGWREGDEQYF
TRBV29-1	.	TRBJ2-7	TGCAGCGCCGAGGTCGTACAGGCCTCCTACGAGCAGTACTTC	CSAEVVQASYEQYF
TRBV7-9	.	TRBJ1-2	TGTGCCAGCAGCTCGCCGTCCGGACAAGTGTACACCTTC	CASSSPSGQVYTF
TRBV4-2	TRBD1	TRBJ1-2	TGTGCCAGCAGCCAAATGACAGGGGGCGTGCGTGGCTACACCTTC	CASSQMTGGVRGYTF
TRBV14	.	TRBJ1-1	TGTGCCAGCAGCCAAGGAGACGGAACTGAAGCTTTCTTT	CASSQGDGTEAFF
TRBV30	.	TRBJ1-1	TGTGCCTGGAGTAGGAACACTGAAGCTTTCTTT	CAWSRNTEAFF
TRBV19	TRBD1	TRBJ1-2	TGTGCCAGTAGCCCAACGACAGGGGCAGACTATGGCTACACCTTC	CASSPTTGADYGYTF
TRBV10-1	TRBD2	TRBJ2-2	TGCGCCAGCAGTGATTGGTCTAGCGGGGGTGCCGGGGAGCTGTTTTTT	CASSDWSSGGAGELFF
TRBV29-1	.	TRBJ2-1	TGCAGCGTTGTTGAGAGCTCCTACAATGAGCAGTTCTTC	CSVVESSYNEQFF
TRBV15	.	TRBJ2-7	TGTGCCACCAGCAGAGATCACGGCAGAGGCGAGCAGTACTTC	CATSRDHGRGEQYF
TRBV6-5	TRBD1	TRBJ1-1	TGTGCCAGCAGTTACCACGGACAGGATGAAGCTTTCTTT	CASSYHGQDEAFF
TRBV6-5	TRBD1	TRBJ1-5	TGTGCCAGCATCCTGGACAGGGGGCGAGTTCAGCCCCAGCATTTT	CASILDRGRVQPQHF
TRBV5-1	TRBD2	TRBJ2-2	TGCGCCAGCAGCTTAGCGGGGGGGACCGGGGAGCTGTTTTTT	CASSLAGGTGELFF
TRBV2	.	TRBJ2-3	TGTGCCAGCAGTGATAGTGGGGATCGAGATACGCAGTATTTT	CASSDSGDRDTQYF
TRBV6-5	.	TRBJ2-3	TGTGCCAGCAGTGACCCTGGCACAGATACGCAGTATTTT	CASSDPGTDTQYF
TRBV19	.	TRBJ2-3	TGTGCCAGTAGTGGTCCTAGACGCACAGATACGCAGTATTTT	CASSGPRRTDTQYF
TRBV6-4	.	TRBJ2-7	TGTGCCAGCAGTGATGGCTACGAGCAGTACTTC	CASSDGYEQYF
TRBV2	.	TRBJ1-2	TGTGCCAGCAGTGTTGGATGGACCCTCGCTGGATATGGCTACACCTTC	CASSVGWTLAGYGYTF
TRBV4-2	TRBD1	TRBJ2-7	TGTGCCAGCAGCCAAGAGACAGGGGAACCCTACGAGCAGTACTTC	CASSQETGEPYEQYF
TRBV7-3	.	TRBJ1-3	TGTGCCAGCAGCTCCGGGACGGGAAACACCATATATTTT	CASSSGTGNTIYF
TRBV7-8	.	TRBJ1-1	TGTGCCAGCAGCTCAACAACAAGGGCCACTGAAGCTTTCTTT	CASSSTTRATEAFF
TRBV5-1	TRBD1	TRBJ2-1	TGCGCCAGCAGCTTGGGGACAGGGTACAATGAGCAGTTCTTC	CASSLGTGYNEQFF
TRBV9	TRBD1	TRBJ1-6	TGTGCCAGCAGCGCACAGGGGGCCAATTCACCCCTCCACTTT	CASSAQGANSPLHF
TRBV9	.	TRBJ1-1	TGTGCCAGCAGCGATCGGGGGGTCGGCACTGAAGCTTTCTTT	CASSDRGVGTEAFF
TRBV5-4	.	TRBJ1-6	TGTGCCAGCAGGGAGGGGGTCATCACTTCACCCCTCCACTTT	CASREGVITSPLHF
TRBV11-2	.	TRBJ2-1	TGTGCCAGCACGCTAGCTACCCACTCCTACAATGAGCAGTTCTTC	CASTLATHSYNEQFF
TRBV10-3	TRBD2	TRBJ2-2	TGTGCCATCAGTAATCAGGGTAGCGGGACGACCGGGGAGCTGTTTTTT	CAISNQGSGTTGELFF
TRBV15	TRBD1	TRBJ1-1	TGTGCCACCAGCGGACAGGCAGACACTGAAGCTTTCTTT	CATSGQADTEAFF
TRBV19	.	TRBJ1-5	TGTGCCAGCAACAGAGGGGTCTATCAGCCCCAGCATTTT	CASNRGVYQPQHF
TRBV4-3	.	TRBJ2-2	TGCGCCAGCAGCTCACAGGGATGGGACGGGGAGCTGTTTTTT	CASSSQGWDGELFF
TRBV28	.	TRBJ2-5	TGTGCCAGCAGTATTCTGGGGACCGGGGAGACCCAGTACTTC	CASSILGTGETQYF